This TCR beta chain was sequenced for a study of blood T cells in healthy people across ages. The wider study: There was about one barcoded beta molecule captured by template switching per two T cells.

PCR was performed a second time for 7 to 11 cycles using a sample-barcoded 5' primer and a J-beta primer mix. TCRdb reprocessed the 5' RACE reads via MiXCR and lists one record per CDR3 protein. The repertoire holds about 1.7 million distinct CDR3 sequences, with roughly 28% as singletons. A remark on this clonotype: A much larger clone differs by one base, so this may be a read error.

Donors were healthy Caucasian individuals from Russia aged about 6 to 90. Germline CDR1 is SEHNR and CDR2 is FQNEAQ (reference sequence). This CDR3 is built from 18 residues. The origin of this receptor is a woman aged 25 to 39 in good health. Sequencing was carried out using blood. The rearrangement uses TRBV7-9 and TRBJ2-1, with a tentative D call TRBD2 (5 bases). CDR3 bases: TGTGCCAGCAGCCCACTCACTAGGACGCTACCCTCCTACATTGAGCAGTTCTTC. Its translation is CASSPLTRTLPSYIEQFF.